This passage covers 9 T cell receptor beta chains from one sample sequenced in a study of identical twins. TCRdb re-analysed the 5' RACE reads in MiXCR, keeping a single row per CDR3 protein. Of fewer than 500,000 distinct CDR3 sequences listed, less than 25% are singletons. This same sample was also taken into another study, of T cells expressing NK-cell markers.

Sequenced material: CD4+ T cells sorted from blood. The receptors come from a woman aged 18-29 years in good health.

This clonotype has just one count. The rearrangement uses TRBV20-1 and TRBJ2-3; 9 bases agree with TRBD2. The CDR3 runs 16 residues. Germline CDR1 is DFQATT and CDR2 is SNEGSKA (reference sequence). V was pared by 1 base and J by 3 bases, with 8 bases of the junction left unmatched. This CDR3 is CSARAPGLAHTDTQYF. CDR3 bases: TGCAGTGCTAGAGCCCCCGGACTAGCGCATACAGATACGCAGTATTTT.

This clonotype was picked up a small number of times. The chain has TRBV5-1 and TRBJ2-2, with D unresolved. Germline V lookup: CDR1 SGHRS, CDR2 YFSETQ. The CDR3 extends over 13 amino acids. The ends were cut back, 2 bases at V and 6 bases at J, with 8 bases in the middle. The CDR3 protein is CASSFRTSGELFF. CDR3 sequence (DNA): TGCGCCAGCAGCTTCCGGACGTCCGGGGAGCTGTTTTTT.

This clonotype has just a few counts. The chain links TRBV5-5 to TRBJ2-1, with no clear D. Trimming shortened V by 3 bases and J by 6 bases, and 16 bases separated the two germline ends. CDR1 is SGHKS and CDR2 is YYEKEE in the germline V gene (reference sequence). The CDR3 has 15 amino acids. CDR3 sequence reads: CASSSTAVGVNEQFF. CDR3 coding DNA: TGTGCCAGCAGCTCTACAGCAGTTGGGGTCAATGAGCAGTTCTTC.

This clonotype has a count of ten or more. J is TRBJ2-7 and V is TRBV6-5, with D possibly being TRBD2 (6 bases). Germline lookup yields CDR1 MNHEY and CDR2 SVGAGI. The CDR3 totals 15 residues. V was shortened by 0 bases and J by 2 bases, with 11 bases between the two germline ends. The CDR3: CASSYSAGRAYEQYF. DNA of the CDR3: TGTGCCAGCAGTTACTCGGCGGGGCGAGCCTACGAGCAGTACTTC.

This clonotype has only a few counts. The chain uses TRBV7-9 and TRBJ1-2; 9 positions match TRBD1. V shed 5 bases and J 8 bases; nucleotides not matched to a gene: 9. CDR3 length: 14 amino acids. Per the germline V gene, CDR1 is SEHNR and CDR2 is FQNEAQ (reference sequence). The CDR3 protein is CASSRGQGIIGYTF. The CDR3 DNA reads as TGTGCCAGCAGCCGAGGACAGGGGATTATAGGCTACACCTTC.

This clonotype was detected a few times. The V and J genes are TRBV29-1 and TRBJ1-2; the D gene is possibly TRBD1 (5 bases). V shed 6 bases and J shed 6 bases, with 11 bases lying between them. Germline CDR1 is SQVTM and CDR2 is ANQGSEA. The CDR3 totals 11 residues. Here the CDR3 DNA reads TGCAGCGTCAACCCAGGGCATGGCTACACCTTC. This encodes CSVNPGHGYTF.

The chain is built from TRBV6-1 and TRBJ2-7; D might be TRBD1 (6 bases). Germline CDR1 is MNHNS and CDR2 is SASEGT. The CDR3 spans 16 residues. The germline V and J ends were trimmed by 5 bases and 2 bases, with 19 bases remaining between them. Here the CDR3 reads CASSKTGRTVPYEQYF. CDR3 in DNA: TGTGCCAGCAGTAAGACAGGACGGACTGTCCCCTACGAGCAGTACTTC.

V and J are TRBV2 and TRBJ2-1, with D unresolved. Trimming stripped 5 bases from V and 2 bases from J, with 10 bases between. The germline V gene has CDR1 SNHLY and CDR2 FYNNEI. The CDR3 covers 14 residues. CDR3 sequence: CASSYVLTYNEQFF. The CDR3 DNA sequence: TGTGCCAGCAGTTACGTCCTGACCTACAATGAGCAGTTCTTC.

This clonotype came up a few times. V usage is TRBV5-1 and J usage is TRBJ2-1; 9 positions agree with TRBD2. Germline CDR1 reads SGHRS; CDR2 reads YFSETQ. The J segment lost 0 bases and the V segment lost 0 bases, leaving 1 base of the junction unmatched. The CDR3 runs 16 residues. The CDR3 protein is CASSLATSGSYNEQFF. CDR3 DNA sequence: TGCGCCAGCAGCTTGGCGACTAGCGGCTCCTACAATGAGCAGTTCTTC.